This T cell receptor beta chain was identified during a study of radiation and T cells in renal cell carcinoma. Treatment of the sample: treatment-naive control, cytoreductive nephrectomy. Sequencing was performed with immunoSEQ multiplex PCR; in TCRdb, only in-frame clones are kept and a portion is missing. The table lists about 25,000 clones, roughly 60% of them singletons. CDR1 and CDR2 from the germline V gene are LGHNA and YSLEER. V trimming: 4 bases; J trimming: 5 bases; junction bases outside the gene matches: 10. This CDR3 is 16 amino acids long. The source of this sequence is a man between 40 and 49 years old with renal cell carcinoma. The sequencing used tumor tissue, collected from a patient whose treatment was nephrectomy without radiotherapy. The chain combines TRBV4-3 with TRBJ2-2, with 7 bases lining up with TRBD2. The chain's CDR3 is CASSPPAWGGTGELFF. In DNA form, the CDR3 reads TGCGCCAGCAGCCCCCCCGCTTGGGGGGGAACCGGGGAGCTGTTTTTT.